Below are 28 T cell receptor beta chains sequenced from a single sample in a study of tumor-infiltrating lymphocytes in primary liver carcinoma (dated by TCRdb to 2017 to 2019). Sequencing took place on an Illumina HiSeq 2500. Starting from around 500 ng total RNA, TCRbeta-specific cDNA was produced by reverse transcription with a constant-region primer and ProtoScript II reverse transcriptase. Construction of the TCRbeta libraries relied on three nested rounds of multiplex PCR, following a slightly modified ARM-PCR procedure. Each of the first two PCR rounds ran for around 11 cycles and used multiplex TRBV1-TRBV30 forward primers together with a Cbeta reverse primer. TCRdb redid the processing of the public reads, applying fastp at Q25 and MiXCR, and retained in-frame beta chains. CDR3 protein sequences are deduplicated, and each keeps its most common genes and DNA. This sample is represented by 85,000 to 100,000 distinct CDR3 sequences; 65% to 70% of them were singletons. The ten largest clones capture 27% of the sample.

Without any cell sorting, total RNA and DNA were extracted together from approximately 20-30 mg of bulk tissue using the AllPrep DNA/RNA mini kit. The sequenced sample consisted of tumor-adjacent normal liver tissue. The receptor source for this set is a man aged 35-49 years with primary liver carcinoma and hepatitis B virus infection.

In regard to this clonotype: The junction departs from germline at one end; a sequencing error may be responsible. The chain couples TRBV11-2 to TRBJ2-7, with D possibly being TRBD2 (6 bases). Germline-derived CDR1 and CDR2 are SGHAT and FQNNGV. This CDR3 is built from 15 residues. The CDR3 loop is CAISLGPTRDYEQYF. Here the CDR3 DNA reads TGTGCCATCAGCTTAGGACCGACTAGGGATTACGAGCAGTACTTC.

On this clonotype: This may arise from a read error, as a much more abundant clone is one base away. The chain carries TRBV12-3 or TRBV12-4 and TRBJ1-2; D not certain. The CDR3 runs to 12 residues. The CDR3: CVSSPGPSGYTF. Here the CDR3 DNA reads TGTGTCAGCAGCCCCGGTCCAAGTGGCTACACCTTC.

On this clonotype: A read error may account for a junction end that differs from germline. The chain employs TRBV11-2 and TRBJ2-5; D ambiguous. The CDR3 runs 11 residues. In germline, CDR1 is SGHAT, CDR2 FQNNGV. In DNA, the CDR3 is TGTGCCAGCATCCTCCAAGAGATCCAGTACTTC. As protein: CASILQEIQYF.

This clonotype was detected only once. The CDR3 spells CASSLRTTDTQYF. CDR3 DNA: TGTGCCAGCAGTTTACGGACCACCGATACGCAGTATTTT. This chain uses TRBV28 with TRBJ2-3; D is ambiguous. V was shortened by 2 bases and J by 6 bases, with 9 bases between the two germline ends. Germline V CDR1 and CDR2: MDHEN, SYDVKM. CDR3 length: 13 amino acids.

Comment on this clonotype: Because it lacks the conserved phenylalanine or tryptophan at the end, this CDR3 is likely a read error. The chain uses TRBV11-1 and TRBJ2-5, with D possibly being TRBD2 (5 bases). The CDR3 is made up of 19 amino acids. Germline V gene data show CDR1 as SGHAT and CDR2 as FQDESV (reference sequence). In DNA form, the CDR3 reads TGCGCCAGCAGCCCGCCCCCGGAGGTCATGAAGGACTTCCAAGAGACCCAGTACTTG. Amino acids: CASSPPPEVMKDFQETQYL.

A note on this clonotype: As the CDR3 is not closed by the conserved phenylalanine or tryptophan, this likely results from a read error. The chain's CDR3 is CASRPARDRYNEQFS. The CDR3 DNA reads TGTGCCAGTAGACCAGCCCGGGACCGATACAATGAGCAGTTCTCC. The rearrangement uses TRBV6-5 and TRBJ2-1; D could derive from TRBD1 or TRBD2 (5 bases each). Per the germline V gene, CDR1 is MNHEY and CDR2 is SVGAGI. This CDR3 has 15 residues. The V and J ends lost 9 bases and 4 bases respectively, with 19 bases between them.

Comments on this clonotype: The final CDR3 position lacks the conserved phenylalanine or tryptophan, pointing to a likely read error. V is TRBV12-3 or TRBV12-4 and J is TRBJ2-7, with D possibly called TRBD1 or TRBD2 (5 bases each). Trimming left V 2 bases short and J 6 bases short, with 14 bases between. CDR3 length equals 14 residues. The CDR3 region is CASSLSAGGGEQYI. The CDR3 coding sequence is TGTGCCAGCAGTTTATCGGCTGGGGGTGGCGAGCAGTACATC.

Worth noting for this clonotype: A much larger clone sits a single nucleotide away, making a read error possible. Here the CDR3 reads CASSRDPGLAGVGFF. The DNA for the CDR3 is TGCGCCAGCAGCCGCGACCCAGGACTAGCGGGAGTTGGGTTCTTC. The chain uses TRBV5-1 and TRBJ2-1, with TRBD2 matching 13 bases. The CDR3 has 15 amino acids. After removal of 4 bases from V and 15 bases from J, the junction contained 13 bases not matched to a gene. Germline V CDR1 and CDR2: SGHRS, YFSETQ. Combining the CDR3 with reference TRBV5-1 and TRBJ2-1 gives the whole variable domain KAGVTQTPRYLIKTRGQQVTLSCSPISGHRSVSWYQQTPGQGLQFLFEYFSETQRNKGNFPGRFSGRQFSNSRSEMNVSTLELGDSALYLCASSRDPGLAGVGFFGPGTRLTVL.

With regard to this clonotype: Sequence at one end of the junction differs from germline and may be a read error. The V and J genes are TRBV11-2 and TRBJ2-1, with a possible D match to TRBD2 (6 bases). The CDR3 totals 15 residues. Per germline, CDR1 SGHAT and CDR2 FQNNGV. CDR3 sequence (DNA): TGTGCCTGCAGCATGCTAGCAGGGTCGGGGGATGAGCAGTTCTTC. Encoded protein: CACSMLAGSGDEQFF. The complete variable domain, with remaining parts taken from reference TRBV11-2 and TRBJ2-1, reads EAGVAQSPRYKIIEKRQSVAFWCNPISGHATLYWYQQILGQGPKLLIQFQNNGVVDDSQLPKDRFSAERLKGVDSTLKIQPAKLEDSAVYLCACSMLAGSGDEQFFGPGTRLTVL.

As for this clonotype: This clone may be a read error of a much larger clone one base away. The CDR3 region is CASGLSRTGLNSPLHF. For the CDR3, the DNA is TGTGCTAGTGGTTTGTCACGGACAGGCCTCAATTCACCCCTCCACTTT. The V gene is TRBV12-5, the J gene TRBJ1-6; 7 bases agree with TRBD1. CDR1 is LGHNT and CDR2 is FRNRAP in the germline V gene. This CDR3 region has 16 residues. With V trimmed by 2 bases and J by 7 bases, 8 bases remained unmatched.

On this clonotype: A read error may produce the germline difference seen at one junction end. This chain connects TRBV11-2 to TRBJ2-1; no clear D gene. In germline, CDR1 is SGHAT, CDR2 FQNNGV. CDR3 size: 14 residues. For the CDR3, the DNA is TGTGCCAGCAGCTTAGGAGTTCCCTACGATGAGCAGTTTTTC. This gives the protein CASSLGVPYDEQFF.

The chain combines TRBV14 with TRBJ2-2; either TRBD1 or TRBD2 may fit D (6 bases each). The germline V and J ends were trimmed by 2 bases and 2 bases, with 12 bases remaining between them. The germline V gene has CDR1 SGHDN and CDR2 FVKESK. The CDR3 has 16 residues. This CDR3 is CASSQSGAVNTGELFF. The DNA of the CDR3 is TGTGCCAGCAGCCAATCGGGGGCGGTCAACACCGGGGAGCTGTTTTTT. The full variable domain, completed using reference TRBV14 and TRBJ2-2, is EAGVTQFPSHSVIEKGQTVTLRCDPISGHDNLYWYRRVMGKEIKFLLHFVKESKQDESGMPNNRFLAERTGGTYSTLKVQPAELEDSGVYFCASSQSGAVNTGELFFGEGSRLTVL.

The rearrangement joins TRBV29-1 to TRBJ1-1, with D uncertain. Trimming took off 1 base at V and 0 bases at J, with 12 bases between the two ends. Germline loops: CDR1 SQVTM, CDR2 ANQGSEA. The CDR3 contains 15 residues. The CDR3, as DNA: TGCAGCGTTGAAGTGGGGTGGGGAATGAACACTGAAGCTTTCTTT. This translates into CSVEVGWGMNTEAFF.

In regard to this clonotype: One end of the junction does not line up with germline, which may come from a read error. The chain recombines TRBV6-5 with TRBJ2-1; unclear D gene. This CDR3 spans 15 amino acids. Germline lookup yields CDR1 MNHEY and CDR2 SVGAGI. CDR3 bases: TGTGCCTGCAGCTACGCTGCGGTACTGTACAATGAGCAGTTCTTC. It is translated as CACSYAAVLYNEQFF.

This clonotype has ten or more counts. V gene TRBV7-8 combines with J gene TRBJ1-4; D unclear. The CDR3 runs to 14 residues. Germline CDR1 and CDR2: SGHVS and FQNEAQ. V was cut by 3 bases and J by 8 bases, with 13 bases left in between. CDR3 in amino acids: CASSLSGIYEKLFF. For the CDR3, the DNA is TGTGCCAGCAGCTTGTCCGGGATCTACGAAAAACTGTTTTTT.

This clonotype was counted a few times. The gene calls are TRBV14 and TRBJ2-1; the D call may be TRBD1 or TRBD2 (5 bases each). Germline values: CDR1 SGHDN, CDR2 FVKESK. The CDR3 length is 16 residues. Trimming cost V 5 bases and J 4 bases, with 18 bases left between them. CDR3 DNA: TGTGCCAGCAGCGTCATCCGGGACCCCAAATACAATGAGCAGTTCTTC. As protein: CASSVIRDPKYNEQFF.

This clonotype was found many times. The CDR3 DNA reads as TGTGCCAGCAGTTGGCAGGACAGGGGCAATGAGCAGTTCTTC. Translated: CASSWQDRGNEQFF. The chain couples TRBV6-5 to TRBJ2-1; 9 nucleotides agree with TRBD1. The CDR3 extends over 14 amino acids. V shed 4 bases and J 6 bases; nucleotides not matched to a gene: 4. Per germline, CDR1 MNHEY and CDR2 SVGAGI.

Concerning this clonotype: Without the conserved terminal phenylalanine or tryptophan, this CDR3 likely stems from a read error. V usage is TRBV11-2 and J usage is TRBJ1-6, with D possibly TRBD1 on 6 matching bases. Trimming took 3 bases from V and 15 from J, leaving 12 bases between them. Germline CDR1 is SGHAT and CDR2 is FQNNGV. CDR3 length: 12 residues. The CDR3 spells CASSLTGPRLHS. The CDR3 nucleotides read TGTGCCAGCAGCTTGACAGGCCCCCGCCTCCACTCT.

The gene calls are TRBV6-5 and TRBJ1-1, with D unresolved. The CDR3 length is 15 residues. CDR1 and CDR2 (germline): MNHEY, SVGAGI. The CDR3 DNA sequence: TGTGACAGTAGTTACCTCGGGAGAGAGAACACTGAAGCTTTCTTT. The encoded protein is CDSSYLGRENTEAFF.

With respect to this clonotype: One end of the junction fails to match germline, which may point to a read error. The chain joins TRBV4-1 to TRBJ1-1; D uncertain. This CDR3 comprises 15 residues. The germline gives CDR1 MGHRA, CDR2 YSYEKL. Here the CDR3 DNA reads TGCGCCAGCAGCACCGATCCTTCCATGGGAACTGAATCTTTCTTT. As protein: CASSTDPSMGTESFF.

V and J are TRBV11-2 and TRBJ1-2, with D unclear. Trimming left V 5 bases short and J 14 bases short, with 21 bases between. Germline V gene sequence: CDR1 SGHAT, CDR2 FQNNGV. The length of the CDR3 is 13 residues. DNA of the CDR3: TGTGCCAGCAGCGCCACCAGGTCCGGTGGTTATACCTTC. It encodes CASSATRSGGYTF.

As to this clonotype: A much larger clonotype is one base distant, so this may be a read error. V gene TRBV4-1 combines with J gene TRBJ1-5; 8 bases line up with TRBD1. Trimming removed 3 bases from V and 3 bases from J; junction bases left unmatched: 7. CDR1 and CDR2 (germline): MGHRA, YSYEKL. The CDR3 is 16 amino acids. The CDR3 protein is CASSHSTDRVNQPQHF. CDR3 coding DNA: TGCGCCAGCAGCCACAGCACGGACAGGGTCAATCAGCCCCAGCATTTT.

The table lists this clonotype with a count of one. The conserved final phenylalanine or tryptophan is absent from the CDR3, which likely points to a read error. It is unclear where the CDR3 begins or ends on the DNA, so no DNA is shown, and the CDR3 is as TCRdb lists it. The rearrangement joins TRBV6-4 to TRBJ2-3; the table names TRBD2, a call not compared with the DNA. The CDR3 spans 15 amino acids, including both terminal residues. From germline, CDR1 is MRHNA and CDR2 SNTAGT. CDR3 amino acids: CASSGTSGSTDTRYS.

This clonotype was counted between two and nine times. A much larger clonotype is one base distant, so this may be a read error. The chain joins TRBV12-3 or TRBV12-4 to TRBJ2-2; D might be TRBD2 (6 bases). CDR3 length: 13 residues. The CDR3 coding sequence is TGTACCAGCAGTCTCCCGGGGGCCGGGGAGCTGTTTTTT. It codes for CTSSLPGAGELFF.

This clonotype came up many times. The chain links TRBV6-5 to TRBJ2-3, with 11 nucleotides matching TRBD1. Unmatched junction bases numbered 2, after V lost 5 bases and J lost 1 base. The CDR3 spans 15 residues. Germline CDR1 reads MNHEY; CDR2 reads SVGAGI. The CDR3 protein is CASSTGQGGTDTQYF. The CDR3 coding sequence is TGTGCCAGCAGTACGGGACAGGGGGGCACAGATACGCAGTATTTT.

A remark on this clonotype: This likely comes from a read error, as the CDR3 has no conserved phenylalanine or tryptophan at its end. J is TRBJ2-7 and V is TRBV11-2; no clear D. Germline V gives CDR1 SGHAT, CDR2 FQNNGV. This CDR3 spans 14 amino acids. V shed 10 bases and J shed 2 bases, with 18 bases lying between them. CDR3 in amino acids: CANSLTDGAYEQYS. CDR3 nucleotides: TGTGCCAACAGTTTAACAGACGGAGCCTACGAGCAGTACTCC.

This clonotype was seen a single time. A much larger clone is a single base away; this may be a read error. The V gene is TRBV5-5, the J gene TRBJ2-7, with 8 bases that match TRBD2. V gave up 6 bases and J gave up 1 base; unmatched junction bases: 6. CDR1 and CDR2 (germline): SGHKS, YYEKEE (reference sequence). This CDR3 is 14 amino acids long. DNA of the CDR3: TGTGCCAGCACTCGTGGACTAGCTTCCTACGAGCAGTACTTC. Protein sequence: CASTRGLASYEQYF.

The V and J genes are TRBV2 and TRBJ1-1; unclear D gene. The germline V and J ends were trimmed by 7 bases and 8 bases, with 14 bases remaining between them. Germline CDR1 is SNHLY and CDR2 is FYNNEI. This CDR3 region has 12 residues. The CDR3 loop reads CASTSEMGEAFF. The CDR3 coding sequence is TGTGCCAGCACCTCGGAGATGGGGGAAGCTTTCTTT.